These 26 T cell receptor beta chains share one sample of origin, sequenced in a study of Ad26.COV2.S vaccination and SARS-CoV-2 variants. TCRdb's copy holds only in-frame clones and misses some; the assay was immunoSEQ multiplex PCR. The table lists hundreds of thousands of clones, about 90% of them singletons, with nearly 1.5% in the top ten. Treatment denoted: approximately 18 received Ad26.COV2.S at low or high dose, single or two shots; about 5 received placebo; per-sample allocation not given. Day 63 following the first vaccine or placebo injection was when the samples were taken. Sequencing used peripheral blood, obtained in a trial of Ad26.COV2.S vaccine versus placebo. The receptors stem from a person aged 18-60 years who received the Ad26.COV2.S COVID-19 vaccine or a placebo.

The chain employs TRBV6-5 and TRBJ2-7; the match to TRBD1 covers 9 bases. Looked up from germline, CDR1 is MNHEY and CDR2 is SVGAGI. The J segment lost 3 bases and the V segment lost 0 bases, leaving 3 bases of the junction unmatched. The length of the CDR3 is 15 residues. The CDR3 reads CASSYSRTGVYEQYF. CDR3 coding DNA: TGTGCCAGCAGTTACTCGAGGACAGGGGTCTACGAGCAGTACTTC.

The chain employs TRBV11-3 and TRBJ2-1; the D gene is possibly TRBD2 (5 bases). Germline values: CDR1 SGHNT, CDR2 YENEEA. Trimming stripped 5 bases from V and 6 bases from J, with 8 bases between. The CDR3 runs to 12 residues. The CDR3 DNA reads TGTGCCAGCAGCCGAAGCGGCAATGAGCAGTTCTTC. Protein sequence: CASSRSGNEQFF.

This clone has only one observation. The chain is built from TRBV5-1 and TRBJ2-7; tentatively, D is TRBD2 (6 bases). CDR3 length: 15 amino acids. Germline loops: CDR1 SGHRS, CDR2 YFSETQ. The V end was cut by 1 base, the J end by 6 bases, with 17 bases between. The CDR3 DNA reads TGCGCCAGCAGCTTGATGGGGGTAAAGGAGGGCGAGCAGTACTTC. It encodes CASSLMGVKEGEQYF.

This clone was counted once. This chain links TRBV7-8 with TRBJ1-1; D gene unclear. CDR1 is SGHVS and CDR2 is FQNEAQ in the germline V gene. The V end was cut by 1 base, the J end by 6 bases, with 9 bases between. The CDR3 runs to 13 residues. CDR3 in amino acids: CASSLGRVAEAFF. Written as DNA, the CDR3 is TGTGCCAGCAGCTTAGGGAGGGTTGCTGAAGCTTTCTTT.

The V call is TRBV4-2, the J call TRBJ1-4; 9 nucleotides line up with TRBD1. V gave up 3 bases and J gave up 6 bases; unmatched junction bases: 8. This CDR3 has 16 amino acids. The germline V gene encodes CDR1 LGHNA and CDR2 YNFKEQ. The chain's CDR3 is CASSQVRTGEYEKLFF. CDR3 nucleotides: TGTGCCAGCAGCCAGGTTCGGACAGGGGAGTATGAAAAACTGTTTTTT.

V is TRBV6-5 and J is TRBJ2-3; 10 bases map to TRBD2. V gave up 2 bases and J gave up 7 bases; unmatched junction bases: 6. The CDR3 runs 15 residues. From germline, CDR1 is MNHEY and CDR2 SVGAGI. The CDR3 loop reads CASSYGAGGPYTQYF. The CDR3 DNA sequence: TGTGCCAGCAGTTACGGAGCGGGAGGGCCCTATACGCAGTATTTT.

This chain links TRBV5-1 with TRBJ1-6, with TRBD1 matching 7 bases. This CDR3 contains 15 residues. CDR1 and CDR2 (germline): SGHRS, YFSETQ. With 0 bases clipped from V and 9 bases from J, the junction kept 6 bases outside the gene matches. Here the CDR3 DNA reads TGCGCCAGCAGCTTGGCCACAGGGGTGGCTTCACCCCTCCACTTT. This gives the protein CASSLATGVASPLHF.

CDR3 sequence reads: CASSPDRSYEQYF. The CDR3, as DNA: TGTGCCAGCAGTCCCGACAGGTCCTACGAGCAGTACTTC. The J gene is TRBJ2-7, the V gene TRBV11-2; a weak D match, TRBD1 (6 bases). The germline V gene encodes CDR1 SGHAT and CDR2 FQNNGV. V was pared by 6 bases and J by 1 base, with 10 bases between. There are 13 residues in the CDR3.

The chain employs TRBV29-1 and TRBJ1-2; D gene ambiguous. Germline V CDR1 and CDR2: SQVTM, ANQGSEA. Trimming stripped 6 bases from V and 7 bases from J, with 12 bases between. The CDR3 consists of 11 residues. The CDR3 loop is CSVNLGFGYTF. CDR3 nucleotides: TGCAGCGTCAATCTAGGATTTGGCTACACCTTC.

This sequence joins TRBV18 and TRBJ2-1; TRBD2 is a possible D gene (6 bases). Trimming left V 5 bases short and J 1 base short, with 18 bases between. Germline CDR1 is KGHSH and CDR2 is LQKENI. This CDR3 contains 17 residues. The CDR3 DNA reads TGTGCCAGCTCAGCCAGATATAGCGGCCTTTCCTACAATGAGCAGTTCTTC. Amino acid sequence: CASSARYSGLSYNEQFF.

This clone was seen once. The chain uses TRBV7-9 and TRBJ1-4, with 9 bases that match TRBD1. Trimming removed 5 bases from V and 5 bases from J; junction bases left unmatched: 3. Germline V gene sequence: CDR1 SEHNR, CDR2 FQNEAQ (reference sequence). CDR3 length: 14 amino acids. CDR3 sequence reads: CASSPTGGNEKLFF. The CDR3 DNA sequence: TGTGCCAGCAGCCCTACAGGGGGCAATGAAAAACTGTTTTTT.

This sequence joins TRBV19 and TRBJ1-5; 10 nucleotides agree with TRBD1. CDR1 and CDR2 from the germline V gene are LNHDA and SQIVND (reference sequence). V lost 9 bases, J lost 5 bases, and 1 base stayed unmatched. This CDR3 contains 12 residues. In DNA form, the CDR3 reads TGTGCCAGCGGGACAGGGGATCAGCCCCAGCATTTT. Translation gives CASGTGDQPQHF.

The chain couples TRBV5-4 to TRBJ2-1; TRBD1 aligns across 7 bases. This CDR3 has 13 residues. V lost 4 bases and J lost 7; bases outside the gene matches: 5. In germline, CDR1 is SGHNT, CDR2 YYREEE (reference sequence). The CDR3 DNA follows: TGTGCCAGCAGCACCTTACAGGGGAATGAGCAGTTCTTC. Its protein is CASSTLQGNEQFF.

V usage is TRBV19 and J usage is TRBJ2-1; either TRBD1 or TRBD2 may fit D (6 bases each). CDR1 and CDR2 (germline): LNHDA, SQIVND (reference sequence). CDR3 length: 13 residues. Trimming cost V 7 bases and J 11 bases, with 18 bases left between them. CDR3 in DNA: TGTGCCAGTAATAAAGATGGGGGGCTCCAGCAGTTCTTC. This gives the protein CASNKDGGLQQFF.

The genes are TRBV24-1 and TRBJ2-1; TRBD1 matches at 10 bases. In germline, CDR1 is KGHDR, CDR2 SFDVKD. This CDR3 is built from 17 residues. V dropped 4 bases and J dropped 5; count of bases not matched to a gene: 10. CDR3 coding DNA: TGTGCCACCAGTGACTTCACCGGGACAGGGGTGGACAATGAGCAGTTCTTC. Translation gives CATSDFTGTGVDNEQFF.

CDR3 nucleotide sequence: TGTGCCAGCAGCCAGGTTTTAAACAGTTTAGCGGGAGCCCACAATGAGCAGTTCTTC. This encodes CASSQVLNSLAGAHNEQFF. The rearrangement joins TRBV3-1 (or the pseudogene TRBV3-2) to TRBJ2-1; TRBD2 aligns across 9 bases. V was clipped by 3 bases and J by 5 bases; unmatched bases: 17. Germline CDR1 and CDR2: LGHDT and YNNKEL (reference sequence). CDR3 length equals 19 residues.

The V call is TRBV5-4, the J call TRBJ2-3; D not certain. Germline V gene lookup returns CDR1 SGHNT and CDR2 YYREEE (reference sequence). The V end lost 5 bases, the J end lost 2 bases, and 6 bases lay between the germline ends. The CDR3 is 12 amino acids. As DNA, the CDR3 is TGTGCCAGCAGAACGAACACAGATACGCAGTATTTT. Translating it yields CASRTNTDTQYF.

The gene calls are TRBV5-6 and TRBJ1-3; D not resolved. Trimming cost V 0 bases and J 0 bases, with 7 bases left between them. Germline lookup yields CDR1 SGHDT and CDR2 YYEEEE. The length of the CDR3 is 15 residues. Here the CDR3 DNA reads TGTGCCAGCAGCTTGGACAGACGCTCTGGAAACACCATATATTTT. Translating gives CASSLDRRSGNTIYF.

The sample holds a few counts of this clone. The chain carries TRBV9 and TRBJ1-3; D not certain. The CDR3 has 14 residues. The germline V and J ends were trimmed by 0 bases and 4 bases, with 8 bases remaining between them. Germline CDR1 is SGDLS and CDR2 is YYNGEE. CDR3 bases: TGTGCCAGCAGCGTAGGAGGGATCGGAAACACCATATATTTT. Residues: CASSVGGIGNTIYF.

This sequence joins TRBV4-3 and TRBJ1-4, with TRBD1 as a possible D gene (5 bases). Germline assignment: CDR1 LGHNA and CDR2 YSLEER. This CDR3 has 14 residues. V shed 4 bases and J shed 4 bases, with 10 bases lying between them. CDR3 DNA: TGCGCCAGCAGCCCAGACAGACTTAATGAAAAACTGTTTTTT. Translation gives CASSPDRLNEKLFF.

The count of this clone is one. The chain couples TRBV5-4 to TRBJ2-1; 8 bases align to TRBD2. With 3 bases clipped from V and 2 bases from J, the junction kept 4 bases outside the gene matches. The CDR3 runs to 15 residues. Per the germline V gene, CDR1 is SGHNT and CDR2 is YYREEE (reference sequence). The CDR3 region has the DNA TGTGCCAGCAGCTCAGGACTAGCAACCTACAATGAGCAGTTCTTC. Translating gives CASSSGLATYNEQFF.

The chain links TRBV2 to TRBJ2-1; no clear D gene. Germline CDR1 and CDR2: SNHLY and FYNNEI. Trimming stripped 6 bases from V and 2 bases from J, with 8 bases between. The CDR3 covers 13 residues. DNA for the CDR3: TGTGCCAGCAGGAGTCCACCCTACAATGAGCAGTTCTTC. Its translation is CASRSPPYNEQFF.

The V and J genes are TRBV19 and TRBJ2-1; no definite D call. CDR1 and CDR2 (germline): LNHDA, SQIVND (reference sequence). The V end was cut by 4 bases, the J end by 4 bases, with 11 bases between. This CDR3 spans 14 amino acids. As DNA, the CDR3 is TGTGCCAGTAGTACGGCGGCAGTTTACAATGAGCAGTTCTTC. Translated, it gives CASSTAAVYNEQFF.

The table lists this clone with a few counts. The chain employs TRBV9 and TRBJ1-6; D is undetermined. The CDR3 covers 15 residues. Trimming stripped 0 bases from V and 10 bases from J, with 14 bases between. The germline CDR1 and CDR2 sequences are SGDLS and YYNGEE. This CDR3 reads CASSVDTPAGSPLHF. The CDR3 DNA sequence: TGTGCCAGCAGCGTAGACACGCCGGCGGGCTCACCCCTCCACTTT.

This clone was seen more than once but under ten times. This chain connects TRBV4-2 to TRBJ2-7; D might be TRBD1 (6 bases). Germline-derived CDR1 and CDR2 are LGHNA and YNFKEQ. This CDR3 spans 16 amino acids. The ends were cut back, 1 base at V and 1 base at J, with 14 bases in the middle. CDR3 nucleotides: TGTGCCAGCAGCCAAGCAGGTCGTCAGGGGTCCTACGAGCAGTACTTC. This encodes CASSQAGRQGSYEQYF.

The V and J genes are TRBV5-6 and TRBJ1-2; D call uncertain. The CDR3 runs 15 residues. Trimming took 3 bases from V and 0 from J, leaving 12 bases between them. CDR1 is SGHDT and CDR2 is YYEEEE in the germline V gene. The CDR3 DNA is TGTGCCAGCAGCTCAATATCCGGGGCTAACTATGGCTACACCTTC. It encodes CASSSISGANYGYTF.